Detailed here is one TCR beta chain. Patients were ineligible given autoimmune disease history or systemic immunosuppression. TCRdb's copy holds only in-frame clones and misses some; the assay was immunoSEQ multiplex PCR. Of almost 90,000 clones in the sample, 85% to 90% were seen once. The data originate from a study of OX40 agonist ivuxolimab in advanced cancers. Across the study: Dose-escalation patients suffered from hepatocellular carcinoma, melanoma, renal cell or head and neck cancer.

The CDR3 consists of 19 residues. Germline V gene sequence: CDR1 SGHAT, CDR2 FQDESV (reference sequence). The ends lost 5 bases at V and 5 bases at J; junction bases unmatched: 14. This sequence was found in an adult with an advanced solid tumor such as melanoma, head and neck, liver or kidney cancer. The gene calls are TRBV11-1 and TRBJ2-3, with TRBD2 matching over 15 bases. The sample consisted of CD4+ or CD8+ T cells sorted from blood, taken in a trial of the OX40 agonist ivuxolimab. CDR3 nucleotide sequence: TGTGCCAGCAGCGCGACGTTCGGACTAGCGGGGGGGCCCCAAGATACGCAGTATTTT. Encoded protein: CASSATFGLAGGPQDTQYF.